Following are 2 T cell receptor beta chains from one sample sequenced in a study of cytomegalovirus exposure and HLA in healthy donors. The PCR used 60 Vbeta and 13 Jbeta primers. Assay used: immunoSEQ multiplex PCR; TCRdb lists only in-frame clones, some missing. Here the sample table reports some 120,000 clones. The specimen was PBMCs. The receptors come from a man aged 35 to 55 in good health and CMV-seronegative.

J is TRBJ2-5 and V is TRBV2; TRBD1 matches at 11 bases. Germline V gene data show CDR1 as SNHLY and CDR2 as FYNNEI. CDR3 length: 15 residues. Trimming removed 4 bases from V and 3 bases from J; junction bases left unmatched: 4. The CDR3 loop is CASSAQGQGEETQYF. CDR3 bases: TGTGCCAGCAGTGCCCAGGGACAGGGGGAAGAGACCCAGTACTTC.

The V and J genes are TRBV5-1 and TRBJ2-2; TRBD2 matches at 9 bases. Trimming cost V 7 bases and J 4 bases; bases outside gene matches: 11. The CDR3 is 16 amino acids. Germline V gives CDR1 SGHRS, CDR2 YFSETQ. The CDR3 DNA reads as TGCGCCAGCTCCACCTCTAGCGGGAAGGGCACCGGGGAGCTGTTTTTT. As protein: CASSTSSGKGTGELFF. Full variable domain (remainder filled in from reference TRBV5-1 and TRBJ2-2): KAGVTQTPRYLIKTRGQQVTLSCSPISGHRSVSWYQQTPGQGLQFLFEYFSETQRNKGNFPGRFSGRQFSNSRSEMNVSTLELGDSALYLCASSTSSGKGTGELFFGEGSRLTVL.